The clone carrying this T cell receptor (beta chain) was observed at least ten times. Antigen: not known. Healthy Caucasians provided all donations. Germline CDR1 MNHNS, CDR2 SASEGT. V dropped 11 bases and J dropped 5; count of bases not matched to a gene: 13. The CDR3 is 15 amino acids. Each CDR3 protein is one row after TCRdb ran MiXCR on the 5' RACE reads. The sample has under 300,000 distinct CDR3 sequences, about 8% seen once. This specimen comes from a study of identical twins. Study outcomes and limitations: Models underestimated out-of-frame TCR alpha sharing in monozygotic twins.

These same records also appear under a second study, on yellow fever vaccine responses in identical twins. That source notes: Twins showed a vaccine T cell response that reportedly seemed partly convergent, partly personalized.

Material for sequencing was CD8+ T cells sorted from blood. The chain carries TRBV6-1 and TRBJ2-7; TRBD2 aligns across 12 bases. This sequence originates from a woman between 18 and 29 years old in good health. CDR3 amino acids: CAHRLKTSGSHEQYF. The CDR3 nucleotides are TGTGCCCACAGACTCAAGACTAGCGGGAGCCACGAGCAGTACTTC.